This T cell receptor (beta chain) was observed in a study of blood T cell repertoires in COVID-19. Overall study context: Sites across the United States, Italy and Spain contributed samples from acute and convalescent COVID-19. PBMCs, B-cell-depleted T cells, or T cells were the source of the cDNA or gDNA that made up the material.

As handled by the study authors: Nucleated cell number was recorded as an estimate derived from reference gene primer amplification. Clones were sequenced by immunoSEQ multiplex PCR, and TCRdb holds only the in-frame ones, with some missing. V and J calls and clone size follow that table, whereas D and trimming were derived from the DNA. The repertoire includes about 58,000 clones, about 90% of them detected once, and more than 10% sits in the top ten. The CDR3 runs 17 residues. Germline V gives CDR1 MDHEN, CDR2 SYDVKM. The junction had 5 bases not matched to a gene; V was cut back by 1 base and J by 1 base.

This chain uses TRBV28 with TRBJ2-1, with TRBD2 matching over 9 bases. This receptor was identified in a man between 60 and 70 years old with active COVID-19. The sample consisted of peripheral blood. CDR3 nucleotides: TGTGCCAGCAGTTTATTTCTAGCGGGGCGGTCCTACAATGAGCAGTTCTTC. Amino acids: CASSLFLAGRSYNEQFF.